The present T cell receptor beta chain was sequenced within a study of T-cell reconstitution after alpha-beta-depleted transplantation in children. Whole-study results and caveats: Elevated TCRbeta diversity at day 60 was traced, in some patients, to surviving recipient T cells and thymic progenitors. At one year after transplant, newly produced T cells mostly accounted for T-cell counts and diversity. Two months or so post-transplant, alpha-beta T cells reportedly derived from several hundred expanded graft clones.

This clonotype was counted between two and nine times. Its antigen remains unidentified. For TCRbeta, the library was prepared with unique molecular identifiers. A single record per CDR3 protein comes from TCRdb applying MiXCR to the PCR reads. This sample has about 1,000,000 distinct CDR3 sequences, with roughly 29% found just once. From germline, CDR1 is ENHRY and CDR2 SYGVKD. Trimming removed 0 bases from V and 0 bases from J, with 12 bases in between. The CDR3 extends over 17 amino acids. Sequences were derived from PBMCs, mostly from graft donor cells, sampled 360 days after TCRalphabeta/CD19-depleted stem cell transplant. The chain joins TRBV10-3 to TRBJ2-1; D possibly corresponds to TRBD1 (6 bases). The sequence derives from a boy younger than two who had a stem cell transplant for SCID, so the T cells may come from the graft donor. The CDR3 coding sequence is TGTGCCATCAGTGAGTCTCTAGGGACACGCTCCTACAATGAGCAGTTCTTC. As protein: CAISESLGTRSYNEQFF.